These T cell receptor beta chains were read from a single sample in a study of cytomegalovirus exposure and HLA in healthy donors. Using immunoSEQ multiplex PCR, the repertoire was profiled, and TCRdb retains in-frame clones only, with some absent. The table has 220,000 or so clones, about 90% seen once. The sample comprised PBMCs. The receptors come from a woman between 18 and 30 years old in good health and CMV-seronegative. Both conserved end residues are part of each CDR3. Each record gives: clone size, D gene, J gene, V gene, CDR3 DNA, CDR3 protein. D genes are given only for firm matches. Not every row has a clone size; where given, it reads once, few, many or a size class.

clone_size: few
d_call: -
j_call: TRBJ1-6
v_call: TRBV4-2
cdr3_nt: TGTGCCAGCAGCAAAGAGGGGCTTGTGAATTCACCCCTCCACTTT
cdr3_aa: CASSKEGLVNSPLHF

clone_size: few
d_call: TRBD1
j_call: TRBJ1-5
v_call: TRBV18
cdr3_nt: TGTGCCAGCTCACCGCCGACAGGGGTTAGCAATCAGCCCCAGCATTTT
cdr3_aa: CASSPPTGVSNQPQHF

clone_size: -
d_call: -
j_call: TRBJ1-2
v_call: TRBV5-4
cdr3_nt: TGTGCCAGCAGCGCAAAAACAGGGAACTATGGCTACACCTTC
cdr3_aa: CASSAKTGNYGYTF

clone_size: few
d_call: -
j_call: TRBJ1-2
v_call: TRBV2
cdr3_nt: TGTGCCAGCAGTGAGTCTGGCAACTATGGCTACACCTTC
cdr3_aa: CASSESGNYGYTF

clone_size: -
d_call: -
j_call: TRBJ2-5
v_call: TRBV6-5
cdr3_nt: TGTGCCAGCAGTTACTCGGCGGGAGAGACCCAGTACTTC
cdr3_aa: CASSYSAGETQYF

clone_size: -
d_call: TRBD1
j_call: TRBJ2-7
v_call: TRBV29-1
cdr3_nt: TGCAGCGTGTCCCCTCTTTCGGGACAGGGGAGTAACGAGCAGTACTTC
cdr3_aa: CSVSPLSGQGSNEQYF

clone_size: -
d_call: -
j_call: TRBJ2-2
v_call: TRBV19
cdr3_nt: TGTGCCACCCCAAAGGGACTCACCGGGGAGCTGTTTTTT
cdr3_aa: CATPKGLTGELFF

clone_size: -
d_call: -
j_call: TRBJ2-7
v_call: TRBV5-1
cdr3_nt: TGCGCCAGCAGCCCGAACGGTGCAACGCCCTACGAGCAGTACTTC
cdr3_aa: CASSPNGATPYEQYF

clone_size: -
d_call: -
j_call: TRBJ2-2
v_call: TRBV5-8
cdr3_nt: TGTGCCAGCAGCCCAAGAAGGGGGTCTCCCACCGGGGAGCTGTTTTTT
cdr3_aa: CASSPRRGSPTGELFF

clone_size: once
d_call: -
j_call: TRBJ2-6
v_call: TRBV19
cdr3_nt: TGTGCCAGTAGTATTTTCGGACAGTCTGGGGCCAACGTCCTGACTTTC
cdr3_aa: CASSIFGQSGANVLTF

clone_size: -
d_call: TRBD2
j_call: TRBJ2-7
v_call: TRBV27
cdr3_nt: TGTGCCAGCCGGGGGGGCCTCGAGCAGTACTTC
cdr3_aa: CASRGGLEQYF

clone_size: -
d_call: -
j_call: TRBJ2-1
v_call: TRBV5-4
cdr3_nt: TGTGCCAGCAGCTTGGCCGGTAGAACCAATGAGCAGTTCTTC
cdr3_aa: CASSLAGRTNEQFF

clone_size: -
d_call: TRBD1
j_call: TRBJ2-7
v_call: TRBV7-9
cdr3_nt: TGTGCCAGCGAGACACAGGGGGAGCAGTACTTC
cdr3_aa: CASETQGEQYF

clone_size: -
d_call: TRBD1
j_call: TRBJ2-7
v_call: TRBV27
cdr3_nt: TGTGCCAGCAGAGGACAGGGCCTCACCTACGAGCAGTACTTC
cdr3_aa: CASRGQGLTYEQYF

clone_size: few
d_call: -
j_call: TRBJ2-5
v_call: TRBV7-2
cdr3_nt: TGTGCCAGCAGTCCCACGGGAGAGGAGACCCAGTACTTC
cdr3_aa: CASSPTGEETQYF

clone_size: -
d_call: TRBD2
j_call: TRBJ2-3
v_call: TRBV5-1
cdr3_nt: TGCGCCAGCAGCCTCGGACTAGCGGGAGGCACAGATACGCAGTATTTT
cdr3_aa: CASSLGLAGGTDTQYF

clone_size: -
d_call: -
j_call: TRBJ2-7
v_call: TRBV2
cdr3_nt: TGTGCCATTGAAGGAGGGGGCTTCTACGAGCAGTACTTC
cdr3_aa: CAIEGGGFYEQYF

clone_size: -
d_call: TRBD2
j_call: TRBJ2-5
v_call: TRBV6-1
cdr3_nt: TGTGCCAGCAGGCTAGCGGGAGGTGGGGAGACCCAGTACTTC
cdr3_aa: CASRLAGGGETQYF

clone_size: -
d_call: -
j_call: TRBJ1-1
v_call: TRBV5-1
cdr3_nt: TGCGCCAGCAGCTTGGTGGCGAACACTGAAGCTTTCTTT
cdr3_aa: CASSLVANTEAFF

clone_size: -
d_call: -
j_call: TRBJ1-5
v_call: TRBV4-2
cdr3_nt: TGTGCCAGCAGCCAAGAAGGGGGTGAGGGGATTCGTCAGCCCCAGCATTTT
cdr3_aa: CASSQEGGEGIRQPQHF

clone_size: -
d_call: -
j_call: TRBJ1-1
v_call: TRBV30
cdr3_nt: TGTGCCTGGAGTGCTGAGGGCCCAAGCACTGAAGCTTTCTTT
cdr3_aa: CAWSAEGPSTEAFF

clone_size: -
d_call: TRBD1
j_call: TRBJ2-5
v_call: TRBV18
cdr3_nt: TGTGCCAGCTCACTTTACAGGGGCCAAGAGACCCAGTACTTC
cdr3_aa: CASSLYRGQETQYF

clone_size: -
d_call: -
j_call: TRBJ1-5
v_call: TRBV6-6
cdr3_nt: TGTGCCAGCAGACCACTTTCGGGGGGAGTTAATCAGCCCCAGCATTTT
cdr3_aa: CASRPLSGGVNQPQHF

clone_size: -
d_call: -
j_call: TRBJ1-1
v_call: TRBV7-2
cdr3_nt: TGTGCCAGCAGCTCCATTAGCCTAGGCAGGGTGGGGACTGAAGCTTTCTTT
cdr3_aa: CASSSISLGRVGTEAFF

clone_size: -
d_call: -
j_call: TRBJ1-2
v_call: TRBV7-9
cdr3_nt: TGTGCCAGCAGCTTAGTTCCACGGGGTGGCTACACCTTC
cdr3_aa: CASSLVPRGGYTF

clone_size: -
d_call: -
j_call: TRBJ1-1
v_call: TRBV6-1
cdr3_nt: TGTGCCAGCAGTCCTACAGCCCTAATGAACACTGAAGCTTTCTTT
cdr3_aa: CASSPTALMNTEAFF

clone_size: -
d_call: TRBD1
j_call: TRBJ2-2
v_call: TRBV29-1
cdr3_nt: TGCAGCGTGTCCAGACAGGGGCGGGTAGGGGAGCTGTTTTTT
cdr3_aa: CSVSRQGRVGELFF

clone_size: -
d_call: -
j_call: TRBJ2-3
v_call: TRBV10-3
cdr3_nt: TGTGCCATCACCCCCGGACAGGGAGGGTTAGCGGGAGCGGGGTCAGATACGCAGTATTTT
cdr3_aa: CAITPGQGGLAGAGSDTQYF